Detailed here is one T cell receptor (beta chain). The source of the sample is a study of control samples from healthy donors and cancer patients. Sequencing used immunoSEQ multiplex PCR; TCRdb keeps in-frame clones, though not all of them. The sample gives about 27,000 clones, roughly 88% of which show up once; 13% is in the top ten. The CDR3 has 14 residues. CDR1 and CDR2 (germline): KGHSH, LQKENI. The V and J ends lost 3 bases and 5 bases, in that order; junction bases with no gene match: 3. The material sequenced was PBMCs. The gene calls are TRBV18 and TRBJ2-2, with 7 nucleotides matching TRBD1. The sequence came from a man between 45 and 60 years old with lung cancer. CDR3 amino acids: CASSPRQGTGELFF. The CDR3 DNA reads TGTGCCAGCTCACCGCGACAGGGTACCGGGGAGCTGTTTTTT. The full variable domain, in which reference TRBV18 and TRBJ2-2 provide the parts outside the CDR3, is NAGVMQNPRHLVRRRGQEARLRCSPMKGHSHVYWYRQLPEEGLKFMVYLQKENIIDESGMPKERFSAEFPKEGPSILRIQQVVRGDSAAYFCASSPRQGTGELFFGEGSRLTVL.